A single sample is the source of the 20 T cell receptor beta chains below, sequenced in a study of chronic HIV infection and antiretroviral therapy (dated by TCRdb to about 2015). The method was 5' RACE. For sequencing, an Illumina MiSeq was employed. Using fastp at Q25 and MiXCR, TCRdb reprocessed the public reads and kept productive beta chains. Each record represents a unique CDR3 protein, reported with the most common genes and DNA among its rows. This sample comprises about 48,000 distinct CDR3 sequences, about a fifth of them detected only once. The ten most abundant clones make up 2.5% to 3% of the sample. Sequencing used peripheral blood. The receptors were sampled from an adult who had HIV and had not received antiretroviral therapy, or was an uninfected healthy control (not recorded which).

V and J are TRBV14 and TRBJ1-1, with TRBD1 matching over 7 bases. The CDR3 loop spans 15 amino acids. Trimming took 4 bases from V and 1 from J; bases not matched to a gene: 6. Germline V gene sequence: CDR1 SGHDN, CDR2 FVKESK. The CDR3 DNA reads TGTGCCAGCAGCCGAAGAACAGGGGCGAACACTGAAGCTTTCTTT. It is translated as CASSRRTGANTEAFF.

V usage is TRBV7-2 and J usage is TRBJ2-5, with a possible D match to TRBD1 (5 bases). Trimming left V 4 bases short and J 2 bases short, with 11 bases between. Germline CDR1 and CDR2: SGHTA and FQGNSA. The CDR3 length is 14 residues. CDR3 in DNA: TGTGCCAGCAGCTCCCGACAGAATCAAGAGACCCAGTACTTC. Protein: CASSSRQNQETQYF.

This clonotype was seen a handful of times. The chain carries TRBV28 and TRBJ2-7, with D unclear. Trimming stripped 5 bases from V and 0 bases from J, with 11 bases between. Germline CDR1 and CDR2: MDHEN and SYDVKM. The CDR3 sequence is 14 residues long. CDR3: CASSPQSSSYEQYF. The CDR3 bases are TGTGCCAGCAGTCCTCAGAGTAGCTCCTACGAGCAGTACTTC.

The chain uses TRBV20-1 and TRBJ2-1, with 7 bases aligning to TRBD2. Germline V gene data show CDR1 as DFQATT and CDR2 as SNEGSKA (reference sequence). V shed 3 bases and J 0 bases; nucleotides not matched to a gene: 2. CDR3 length: 14 amino acids. CDR3 region: CSASRTSSYNEQFF. In DNA form, the CDR3 reads TGCAGTGCTAGCCGGACTAGCTCCTACAATGAGCAGTTCTTC.

The chain recombines TRBV27 with TRBJ2-7; D gene unclear. The CDR3 has 14 amino acids. CDR1 is MNHEY, CDR2 SMNVEV, per germline (reference sequence). V was shortened by 8 bases and J by 3 bases, with 17 bases between the two germline ends. CDR3 loop: CASREAAIFYEQYF. CDR3 nucleotides: TGTGCCAGCCGAGAGGCCGCAATCTTCTACGAGCAGTACTTC.

This clonotype was detected a few times. This sequence joins TRBV19 and TRBJ2-2; TRBD2 matches at 9 bases. V lost 3 bases, J lost 3 bases, and 8 bases stayed unmatched. CDR3 size: 17 residues. CDR1 is LNHDA, CDR2 SQIVND, per germline (reference sequence). The CDR3 DNA sequence: TGTGCCAGTAGTATTCGACTAGCGGCAACCTACACCGGGGAGCTGTTTTTT. Translated: CASSIRLAATYTGELFF.

J is TRBJ2-1 and V is TRBV4-1; a possible D gene is TRBD2 (5 bases). The CDR3 consists of 14 residues. The V gene lost 6 bases and the J gene lost 2 bases, with 11 bases spanning the gap. Germline values: CDR1 MGHRA, CDR2 YSYEKL. The CDR3: CASRGGQAYNEQFF. The CDR3 region has the DNA TGCGCCAGCAGGGGCGGGCAAGCCTACAATGAGCAGTTCTTC.

This clonotype was picked up a small number of times. J is TRBJ1-1 and V is TRBV28; D remains unclear. This CDR3 is built from 11 residues. Trimming removed 4 bases at V and 5 bases at J, with 5 bases between. In germline, CDR1 is MDHEN, CDR2 SYDVKM. CDR3 coding DNA: TGTGCCAGCAGTTCCCCGACTGAAGCTTTCTTT. Translated: CASSSPTEAFF.

This sequence joins TRBV7-2 and TRBJ2-3; the match to TRBD2 covers 10 bases. CDR1 SGHTA and CDR2 FQGNSA come from the germline V gene. The ends lost 1 base at V and 2 bases at J; junction bases unmatched: 6. The CDR3 covers 17 residues. CDR3 loop: CASSLVRTSGNTDTQYF. The DNA for the CDR3 is TGTGCCAGCAGCTTAGTCCGGACTAGCGGTAACACAGATACGCAGTATTTT.

The rearrangement links TRBV28 to TRBJ2-7; TRBD2 matches at 7 bases. This CDR3 spans 14 amino acids. J was trimmed by 6 bases and V by 8 bases; bases with no gene match: 13. Looked up from germline, CDR1 is MDHEN and CDR2 is SYDVKM. The CDR3 sequence is CASASLAPLSEQYF. For the CDR3, the DNA is TGTGCCAGCGCCTCACTAGCGCCGCTTTCCGAGCAGTACTTC.

A few counts support this clonotype. The chain couples TRBV29-1 to TRBJ1-2; D unclear. This CDR3 comprises 10 residues. Germline V gives CDR1 SQVTM, CDR2 ANQGSEA. V lost 3 bases to trimming and J lost 8 bases, with 7 bases between them. CDR3 sequence (DNA): TGCAGCGTTGACCATAGGGGCTACACCTTC. Protein: CSVDHRGYTF.

The gene calls are TRBV7-6 and TRBJ1-1; D unclear. V shed 2 bases and J shed 5 bases, with 18 bases lying between them. The CDR3 is 16 amino acids. Germline loops: CDR1 SGHVS, CDR2 FNYEAQ. CDR3 amino acids: CASSLIRNPIRTEAFF. The CDR3 region has the DNA TGTGCCAGCAGCTTAATCCGTAACCCTATAAGGACTGAAGCTTTCTTT.

Only a few counts were recorded for this clonotype. This rearrangement joins TRBV2 to TRBJ2-7; no definite D call. V was pared by 6 bases and J by 11 bases, with 17 bases between. The CDR3 length is 12 residues. Per germline, CDR1 SNHLY and CDR2 FYNNEI. CDR3 sequence: CASSPTGSREYF. The CDR3 DNA sequence: TGTGCCAGCAGCCCAACTGGCAGTAGGGAGTACTTC.

This chain uses TRBV29-1 with TRBJ2-5; D is tentatively TRBD1 or TRBD2 (6 bases each). The CDR3 is 15 residues long. V was clipped by 0 bases and J by 2 bases, with 13 bases between them. Per germline, CDR1 SQVTM and CDR2 ANQGSEA. The CDR3 is CSVEDLGAGQETQYF. The CDR3 coding sequence is TGCAGCGTTGAAGATCTGGGGGCGGGACAAGAGACCCAGTACTTC. The whole variable domain, filled in from reference TRBV29-1 and TRBJ2-5, reads SAVISQKPSRDICQRGTSLTIQCQVDSQVTMMFWYRQQPGQSLTLIATANQGSEATYESGFVIDKFPISRPNLTFSTLTVSNMSPEDSSIYLCSVEDLGAGQETQYFGPGTRLLVL.

The J gene is TRBJ1-6, the V gene TRBV7-8; 7 nucleotides line up with TRBD1. V dropped 8 bases and J dropped 6; count of bases not matched to a gene: 13. This CDR3 has 16 amino acids. From germline, CDR1 is SGHVS and CDR2 FQNEAQ. This chain's CDR3 is CASAAWTGELNSPLHF. CDR3 DNA: TGTGCCAGCGCCGCCTGGACAGGTGAACTTAATTCACCCCTCCACTTT.

The V and J genes are TRBV28 and TRBJ2-4, with 7 bases fitting TRBD2. Germline trimming cut 6 bases from V and 9 bases from J; bases unmatched to any gene: 20. This CDR3 has 17 amino acids. Germline V lookup: CDR1 MDHEN, CDR2 SYDVKM. The CDR3: CASSPLLSGYRVSIQYF. Here the CDR3 DNA reads TGTGCCAGCAGCCCACTTCTTAGCGGGTACCGAGTTAGCATTCAGTACTTC.

The V gene is TRBV5-6, the J gene TRBJ1-1; 7 bases map to TRBD1. The ends lost 2 bases at V and 1 base at J; junction bases unmatched: 5. This CDR3 has 15 residues. Germline CDR1 reads SGHDT; CDR2 reads YYEEEE. The CDR3 DNA follows: TGTGCCAGCAGCTTCAGGGGGGGGGGGAACACTGAAGCTTTCTTT. It translates to CASSFRGGGNTEAFF.

The CDR3 spells CAIHSPRQGQINQPQHF. CDR3 nucleotides: TGTGCCATCCACTCCCCTCGACAGGGGCAGATCAATCAGCCCCAGCATTTT. This chain connects TRBV28 to TRBJ1-5; 8 bases line up with TRBD1. Germline V gene data show CDR1 as MDHEN and CDR2 as SYDVKM. J gave up 3 bases and V 10 bases, and 17 bases lay outside the gene matches. The CDR3 spans 17 residues.

The chain employs TRBV10-3 and TRBJ2-3; TRBD2 agrees at 12 bases. The CDR3 contains 14 residues. From germline, CDR1 is ENHRY and CDR2 SYGVKD. The trim removed 9 bases at V and 3 bases at J, leaving 4 bases unmatched. CDR3 residues: CAMSLAGGTDTQYF. The CDR3, as DNA: TGTGCCATGTCACTAGCGGGGGGTACAGATACGCAGTATTTT.

The CDR3 reads CASSQARGPYEQYF. CDR3 DNA: TGCGCCAGCAGCCAAGCCCGAGGGCCTTACGAGCAGTACTTC. This rearrangement joins TRBV4-1 to TRBJ2-7; perhaps TRBD2 as D (5 bases). Germline loops: CDR1 MGHRA, CDR2 YSYEKL. The CDR3 has 14 amino acids. V was trimmed by 1 base and J by 4 bases, leaving 11 bases between them.